This T cell receptor (beta chain) was sequenced in a study of beta chain features in type 1 diabetes. A note on this clone: Its cognate antigen is unknown.

Cell sorting via CD45RO/CCR7/CD25/CD127/CD95/CD27 was performed to obtain CD4+ naive, central memory, regulatory and stem cell-like memory cells. Expressed TCRB transcripts got sequenced, as all isolated RNA was reverse transcribed. Sequencing of stem cell-like memory T cell samples yielded around 1 million reads on average. Generated by immunoSEQ multiplex PCR, the TCRdb table keeps only in-frame clones and is missing some. The sample records around 44,000 clones, approximately 49% being singletons. Study findings and constraints: A pattern of fewer insertions and more deletions at VDJ junctions was seen in type 1 diabetes patients. Sequencing of cDNA might inflate the share of cells that strongly express TCR.

V dropped 6 bases and J dropped 5; count of bases not matched to a gene: 7. Looked up from germline, CDR1 is KGHSH and CDR2 is LQKENI. The CDR3 extends over 14 amino acids. The TCR was taken from a woman in her twenties or thirties in good health. The specimen was stem cell memory CD4+ T cells from blood. The chain recombines TRBV18 with TRBJ2-1; TRBD1 agrees at 7 bases. CDR3 nucleotide sequence: TGTGCCAGCTCTCGTACAGGGGTCAACAATGAGCAGTTCTTC. It encodes CASSRTGVNNEQFF.